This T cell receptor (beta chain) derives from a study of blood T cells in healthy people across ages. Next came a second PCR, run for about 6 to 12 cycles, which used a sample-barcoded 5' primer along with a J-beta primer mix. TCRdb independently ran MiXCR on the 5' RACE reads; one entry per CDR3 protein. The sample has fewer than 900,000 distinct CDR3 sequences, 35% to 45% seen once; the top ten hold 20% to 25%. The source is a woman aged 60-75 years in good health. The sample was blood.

CDR3 sequence (DNA): TGCGCCAGCAGCTTGGGGGGGAGTGGAAACTATGGCTACACCTTC. Its protein product is CASSLGGSGNYGYTF. This rearrangement joins TRBV5-1 to TRBJ1-2; the D gene is possibly TRBD1 (5 bases). The V gene lost 0 bases and the J gene lost 2 bases, with 11 bases spanning the gap. The CDR3 has 15 amino acids. Germline V gives CDR1 SGHRS, CDR2 YFSETQ.